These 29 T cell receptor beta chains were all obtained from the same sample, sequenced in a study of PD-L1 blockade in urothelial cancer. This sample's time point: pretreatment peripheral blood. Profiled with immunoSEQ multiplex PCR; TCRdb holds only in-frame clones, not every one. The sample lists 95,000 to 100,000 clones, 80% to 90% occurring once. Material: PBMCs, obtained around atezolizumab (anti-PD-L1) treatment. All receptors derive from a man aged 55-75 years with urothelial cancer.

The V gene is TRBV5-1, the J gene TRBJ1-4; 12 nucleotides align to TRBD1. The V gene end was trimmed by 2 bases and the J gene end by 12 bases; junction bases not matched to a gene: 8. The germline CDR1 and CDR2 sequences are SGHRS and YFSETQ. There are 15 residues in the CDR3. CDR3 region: CASSLGTGGGGQLFF. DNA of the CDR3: TGCGCCAGCAGCTTAGGGACAGGGGGCGGCGGGCAACTGTTTTTT.

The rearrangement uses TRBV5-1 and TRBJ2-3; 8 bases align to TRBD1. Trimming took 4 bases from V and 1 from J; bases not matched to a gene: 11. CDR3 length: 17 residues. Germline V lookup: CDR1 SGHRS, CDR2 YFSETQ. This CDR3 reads CASSLSAPDRGTDTQYF. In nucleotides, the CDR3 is TGCGCCAGCAGCCTCTCCGCCCCGGACAGGGGCACAGATACGCAGTATTTT.

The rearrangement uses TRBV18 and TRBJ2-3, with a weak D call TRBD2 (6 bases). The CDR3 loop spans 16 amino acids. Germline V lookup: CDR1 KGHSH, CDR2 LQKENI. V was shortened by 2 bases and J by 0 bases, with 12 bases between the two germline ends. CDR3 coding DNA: TGTGCCAGCTCACCATCATATAGCGGAAGCACAGATACGCAGTATTTT. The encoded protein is CASSPSYSGSTDTQYF.

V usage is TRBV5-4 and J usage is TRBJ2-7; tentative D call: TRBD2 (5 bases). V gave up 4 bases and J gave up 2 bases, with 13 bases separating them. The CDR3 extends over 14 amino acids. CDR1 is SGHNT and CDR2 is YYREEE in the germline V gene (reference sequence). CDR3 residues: CASSIAGSPYEQYF. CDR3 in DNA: TGTGCCAGCAGCATTGCGGGTAGTCCCTACGAGCAGTACTTC.

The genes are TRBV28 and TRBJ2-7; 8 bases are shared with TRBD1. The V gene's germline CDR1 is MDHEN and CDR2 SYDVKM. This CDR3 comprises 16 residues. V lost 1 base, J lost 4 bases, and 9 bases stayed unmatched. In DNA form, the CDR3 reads TGTGCCAGCAGTTTATTTGGCCGGACAGGGTCTTACGAGCAGTACTTC. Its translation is CASSLFGRTGSYEQYF. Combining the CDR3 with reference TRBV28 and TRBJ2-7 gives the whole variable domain DVKVTQSSRYLVKRTGEKVFLECVQDMDHENMFWYRQDPGLGLRLIYFSYDVKMKEKGDIPEGYSVSREKKERFSLILESASTNQTSMYLCASSLFGRTGSYEQYFGPGTRLTVT.

CDR3 nucleotide sequence: TGTGCCAGCTCACCATCGGGGGGATCGAAACCCTACGAGCAGTACTTC. Amino acids: CASSPSGGSKPYEQYF. V usage is TRBV18 and J usage is TRBJ2-7, with 7 bases lining up with TRBD2. Losses at the gene ends were 2 bases for V and 2 bases for J; bases not matched to a gene: 9. The V gene's germline CDR1 is KGHSH and CDR2 LQKENI. The CDR3 runs to 16 residues.

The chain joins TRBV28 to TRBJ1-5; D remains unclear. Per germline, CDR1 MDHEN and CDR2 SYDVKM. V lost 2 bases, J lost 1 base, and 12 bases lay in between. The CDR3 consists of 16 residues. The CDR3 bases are TGTGCCAGCAGTTTAACGCTGGCGGGAAGCAATCAGCCCCAGCATTTT. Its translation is CASSLTLAGSNQPQHF.

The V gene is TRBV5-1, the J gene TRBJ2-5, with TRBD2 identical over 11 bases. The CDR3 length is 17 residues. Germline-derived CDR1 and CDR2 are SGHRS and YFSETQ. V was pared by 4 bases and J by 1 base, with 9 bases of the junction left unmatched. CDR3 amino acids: CASSPGASGGFQETQYF. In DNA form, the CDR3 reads TGCGCCAGCAGCCCCGGGGCTAGCGGGGGGTTCCAAGAGACCCAGTACTTC.

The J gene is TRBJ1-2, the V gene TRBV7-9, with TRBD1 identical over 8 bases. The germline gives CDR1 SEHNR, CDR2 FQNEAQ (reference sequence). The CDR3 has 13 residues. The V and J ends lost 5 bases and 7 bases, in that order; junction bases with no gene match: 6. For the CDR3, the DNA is TGTGCCAGCAGCCCCCAGGGGGCCGCTGGCTACACCTTC. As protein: CASSPQGAAGYTF.

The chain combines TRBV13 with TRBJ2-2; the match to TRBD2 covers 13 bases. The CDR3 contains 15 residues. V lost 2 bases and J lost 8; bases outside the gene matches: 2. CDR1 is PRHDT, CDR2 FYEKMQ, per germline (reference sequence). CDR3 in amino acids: CASSLRGLAGGELFF. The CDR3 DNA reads TGTGCCAGCAGCTTACGGGGACTAGCGGGAGGGGAGCTGTTTTTT.

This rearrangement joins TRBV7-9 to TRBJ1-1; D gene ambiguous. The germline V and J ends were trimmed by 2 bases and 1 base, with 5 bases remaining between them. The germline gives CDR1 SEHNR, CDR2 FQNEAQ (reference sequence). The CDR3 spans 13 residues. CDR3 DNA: TGTGCCAGCAGCTTACCAGGGAACACTGAAGCTTTCTTT. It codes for CASSLPGNTEAFF.

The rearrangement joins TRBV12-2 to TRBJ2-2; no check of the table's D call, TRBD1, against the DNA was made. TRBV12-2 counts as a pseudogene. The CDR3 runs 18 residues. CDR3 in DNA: TGTGCAAGTCGCTCAGGGGGCCGGGAACCCGAAGGAGGCGGGGAGCTGTTTTTT. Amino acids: CASRSGGREPEGGGELFF.

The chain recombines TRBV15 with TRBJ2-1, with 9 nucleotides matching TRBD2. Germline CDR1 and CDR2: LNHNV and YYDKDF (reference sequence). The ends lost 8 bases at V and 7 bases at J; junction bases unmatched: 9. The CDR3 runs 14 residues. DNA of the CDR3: TGTGCCACCTCAGCGGGAGGACCCTCGAATGAGCAGTTCTTC. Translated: CATSAGGPSNEQFF.

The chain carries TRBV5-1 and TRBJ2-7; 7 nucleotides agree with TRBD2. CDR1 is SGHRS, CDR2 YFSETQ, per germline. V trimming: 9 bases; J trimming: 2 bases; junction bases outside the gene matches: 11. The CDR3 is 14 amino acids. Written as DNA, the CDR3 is TGCGCCACCCGGGAGGACGTTTTGACCTACGAGCAGTACTTC. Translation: CATREDVLTYEQYF.

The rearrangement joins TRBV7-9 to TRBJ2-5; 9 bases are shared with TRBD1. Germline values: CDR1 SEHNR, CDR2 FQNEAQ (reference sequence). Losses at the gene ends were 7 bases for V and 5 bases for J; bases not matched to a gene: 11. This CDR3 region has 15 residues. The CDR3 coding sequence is TGTGCCAGCACGAGGGCGGGGACAGGGAGGGAGACCCAGTACTTC. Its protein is CASTRAGTGRETQYF.

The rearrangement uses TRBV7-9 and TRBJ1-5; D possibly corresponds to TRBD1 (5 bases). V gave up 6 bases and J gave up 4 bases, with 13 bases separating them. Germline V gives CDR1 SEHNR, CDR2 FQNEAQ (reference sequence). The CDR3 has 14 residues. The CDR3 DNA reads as TGTGCCAGCAGTTCGACAGCCTATAATCAGCCCCAGCATTTT. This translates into CASSSTAYNQPQHF.

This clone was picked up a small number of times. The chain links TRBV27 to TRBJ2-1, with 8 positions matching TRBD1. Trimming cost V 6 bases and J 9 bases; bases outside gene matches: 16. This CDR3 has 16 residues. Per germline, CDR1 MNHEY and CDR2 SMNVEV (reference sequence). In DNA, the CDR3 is TGTGCCAGCAGACCAAGTCATCGACAGGGGTTTGGTGAGCAGTTCTTC. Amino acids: CASRPSHRQGFGEQFF.

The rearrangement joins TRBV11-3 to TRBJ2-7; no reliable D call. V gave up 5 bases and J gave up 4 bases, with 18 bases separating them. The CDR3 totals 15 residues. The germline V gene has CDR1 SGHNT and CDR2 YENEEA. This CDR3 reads CASSRLRNSWYEQYF. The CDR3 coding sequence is TGTGCCAGCAGCCGCCTCAGAAATTCATGGTACGAGCAGTACTTC.

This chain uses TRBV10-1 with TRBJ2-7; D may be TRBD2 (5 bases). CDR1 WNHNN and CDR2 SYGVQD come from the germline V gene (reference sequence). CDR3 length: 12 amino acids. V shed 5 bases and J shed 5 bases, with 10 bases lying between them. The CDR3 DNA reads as TGCGCCAGCAGTACCGGGAACCACGAGCAGTACTTC. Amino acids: CASSTGNHEQYF.

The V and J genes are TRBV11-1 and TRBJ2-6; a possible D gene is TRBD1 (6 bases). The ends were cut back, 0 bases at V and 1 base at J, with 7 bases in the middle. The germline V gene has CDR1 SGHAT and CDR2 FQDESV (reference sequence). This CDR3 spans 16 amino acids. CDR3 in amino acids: CASSLAQGSGANVLTF. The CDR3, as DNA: TGTGCCAGCAGCTTAGCACAGGGATCTGGGGCCAACGTCCTGACTTTC.

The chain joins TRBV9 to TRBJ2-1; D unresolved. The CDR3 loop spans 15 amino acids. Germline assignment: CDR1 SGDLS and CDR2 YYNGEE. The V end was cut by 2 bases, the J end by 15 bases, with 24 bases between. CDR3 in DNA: TGTGCCAGCAGCGTTACCCTCGACGCCGGAGTTACACCGTTCTTC. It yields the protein CASSVTLDAGVTPFF.

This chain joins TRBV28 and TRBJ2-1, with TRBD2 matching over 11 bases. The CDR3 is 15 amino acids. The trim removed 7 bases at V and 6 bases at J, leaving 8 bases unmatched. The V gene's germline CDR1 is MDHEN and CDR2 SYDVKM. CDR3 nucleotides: TGTGCCAGCACCCCGGAGCTAGCGGGAGGCAATGAGCAGTTCTTC. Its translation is CASTPELAGGNEQFF.

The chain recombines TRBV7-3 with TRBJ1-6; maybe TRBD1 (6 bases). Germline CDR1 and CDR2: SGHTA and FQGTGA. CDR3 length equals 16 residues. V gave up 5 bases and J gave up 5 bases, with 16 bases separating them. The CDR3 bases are TGTGCCAGCAGCCTTGGGACACCGGGCAATAATTCACCCCTCCACTTT. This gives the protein CASSLGTPGNNSPLHF.

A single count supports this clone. The CDR3 bases are TGTGCCAGCAGCTTGCGACAGGGTAACTATGGCTACACCTTC. Protein product: CASSLRQGNYGYTF. The chain uses TRBV5-4 and TRBJ1-2; the match to TRBD1 covers 7 bases. The CDR3 is 14 residues long. Germline loops: CDR1 SGHNT, CDR2 YYREEE (reference sequence). The trim removed 1 base at V and 1 base at J, leaving 1 base unmatched.

In DNA form, the CDR3 reads TGTGCCAGCAGCCCGGCCGCGGGAGCTCCTGCAGATACGCAGTATTTT. Its translation is CASSPAAGAPADTQYF. The chain combines TRBV5-4 with TRBJ2-3; 7 bases are a match to TRBD2. Trimming took 4 bases from V and 4 from J; bases not matched to a gene: 12. Looked up from germline, CDR1 is SGHNT and CDR2 is YYREEE (reference sequence). This CDR3 spans 16 amino acids.

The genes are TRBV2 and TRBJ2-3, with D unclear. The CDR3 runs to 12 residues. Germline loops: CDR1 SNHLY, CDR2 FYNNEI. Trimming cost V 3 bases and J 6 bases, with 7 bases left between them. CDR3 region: CASSDWSDTQYF. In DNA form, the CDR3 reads TGTGCCAGCAGTGACTGGAGTGATACGCAGTATTTT.

CDR3 amino acids: CASSPRSSYNEQFF. CDR3 sequence (DNA): TGTGCCAGCAGCCCCCGGAGCTCCTACAATGAGCAGTTCTTC. J is TRBJ2-1 and V is TRBV11-2; D remains unclear. The CDR3 is made up of 14 amino acids. The germline gives CDR1 SGHAT, CDR2 FQNNGV. Between the trimmed V and J ends, which lost 5 bases and 0 bases, there was a span of 8 bases.

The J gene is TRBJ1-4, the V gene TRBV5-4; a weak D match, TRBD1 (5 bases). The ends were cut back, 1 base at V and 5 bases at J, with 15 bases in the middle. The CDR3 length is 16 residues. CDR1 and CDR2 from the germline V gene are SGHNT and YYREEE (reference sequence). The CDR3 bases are TGTGCCAGCAGCTTGCAGGGCTTTGCGGGGAATGAAAAACTGTTTTTT. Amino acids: CASSLQGFAGNEKLFF.

CDR3 loop: CASSHWSGTGNYEQYF. CDR3 coding DNA: TGTGCCAGCAGCCATTGGTCGGGGACAGGAAACTACGAGCAGTACTTC. This chain uses TRBV11-1 with TRBJ2-7; 8 positions agree with TRBD1. Germline assignment: CDR1 SGHAT and CDR2 FQDESV (reference sequence). This CDR3 has 16 amino acids. The J segment lost 3 bases and the V segment lost 5 bases, leaving 12 bases of the junction unmatched.